The source of this T cell receptor (beta chain) is a study of T cell repertoires in cytomegalovirus infection. At the level of the study: Carrying CMV and the relevant HLA type showed in public TCR beta signatures. Findings and limits, study-wide: Within the response measured ex vivo, HLA-C-restricted CMV-specific TCR beta clonotypes were dominant. Individuals carrying CMV plus the relevant HLA were identified by cumulative frequency of public TCR beta families.

TCRdb itself ran the reads through MiXCR, one entry per CDR3 protein. The sample shows 250,000 to 300,000 distinct CDR3 sequences, about 17% of them seen only once. J was trimmed by 5 bases and V by 2 bases; bases with no gene match: 18. Germline V gives CDR1 SEHNR, CDR2 FQNEAQ (reference sequence). The CDR3 is 19 amino acids. This clonotype was seen at least ten times. The target antigen is unknown. The sequence was collected from a human donor in good health (CMV status not recorded). Some clones in this sample may be carry-over from other donors' samples. This chain joins TRBV7-9 and TRBJ1-5; 7 positions agree with TRBD1. The sequencing sample was made of CD8+ T cells from PBMCs. CDR3 sequence: CASSLRQGDFGVQDQPQHF. In DNA form, the CDR3 reads TGTGCCAGCAGCTTAAGACAGGGAGATTTCGGCGTTCAAGATCAGCCCCAGCATTTT.